This entry is about one T cell receptor (beta chain). Its antigen is unknown. The data derive from a study of cytomegalovirus exposure and HLA in healthy donors. The data were produced by immunoSEQ multiplex PCR, yet TCRdb's version contains in-frame clones alone and is incomplete. The top ten hold 4.5% of the sample, which has some 150,000 clones, approximately 86% seen once. V lost 4 bases and J lost 1, with 11 bases in between. CDR3 size: 14 residues. The germline V gene has CDR1 SGDLS and CDR2 YYNGEE. The study's findings and limits: In vitro assays verified that a few CMV-associated chains recognized CMV antigens specifically. Overall, approximately 150 TCR beta chains were annotated as cytomegalovirus-associated.

Sequencing input: PBMCs. The V and J genes are TRBV9 and TRBJ1-2; a possible D gene is TRBD1 (6 bases). The source of this sequence is a young man in good health and CMV-seropositive. The CDR3: CASSRGGDNYGYTF. CDR3 DNA: TGTGCCAGCAGCAGAGGGGGGGATAACTATGGCTACACCTTC.